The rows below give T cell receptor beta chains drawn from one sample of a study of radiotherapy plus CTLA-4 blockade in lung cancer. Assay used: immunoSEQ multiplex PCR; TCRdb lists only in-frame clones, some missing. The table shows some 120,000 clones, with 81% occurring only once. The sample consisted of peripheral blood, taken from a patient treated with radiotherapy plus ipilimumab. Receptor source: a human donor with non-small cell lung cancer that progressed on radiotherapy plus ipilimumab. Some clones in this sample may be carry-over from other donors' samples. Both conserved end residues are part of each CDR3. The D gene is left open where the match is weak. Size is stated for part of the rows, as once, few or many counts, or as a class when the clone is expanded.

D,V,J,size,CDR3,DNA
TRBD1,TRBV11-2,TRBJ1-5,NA,CASSVGQDNQPQHF,TGTGCCAGCAGCGTGGGACAGGACAATCAGCCCCAGCATTTT
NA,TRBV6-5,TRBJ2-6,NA,CASSRQYSGANVLTF,TGTGCCAGCAGTAGACAGTACTCTGGGGCCAACGTCCTGACTTTC
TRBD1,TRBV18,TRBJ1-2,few,CASSAQGVDGYTF,TGTGCCAGCTCAGCACAGGGGGTGGATGGCTACACCTTC
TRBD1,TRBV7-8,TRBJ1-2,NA,CASSFPPGQNYGYTF,TGTGCCAGCAGCTTCCCCCCGGGACAGAACTATGGCTACACCTTC
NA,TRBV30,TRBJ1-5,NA,CAWSGPESYQPQHF,TGTGCCTGGAGTGGGCCCGAAAGTTATCAGCCCCAGCATTTT
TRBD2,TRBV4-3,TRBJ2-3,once,CASSQERSGEDTQYF,TGCGCCAGCAGCCAAGAGCGTAGCGGGGAGGATACGCAGTATTTT
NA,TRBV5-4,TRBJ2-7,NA,CASSSGAGAYEQYF,TGTGCCAGCAGCTCGGGGGCCGGCGCCTACGAGCAGTACTTC
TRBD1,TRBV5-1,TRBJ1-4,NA,CATGQGAPNEKLFF,TGCGCCACCGGACAGGGGGCCCCTAATGAAAAACTGTTTTTT
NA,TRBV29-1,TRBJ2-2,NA,CSVDGGKTGELFF,TGCAGCGTTGACGGGGGTAAAACCGGGGAGCTGTTTTTT
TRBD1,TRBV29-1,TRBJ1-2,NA,CSARQGIYGYTF,TGCAGCGCCCGACAGGGGATCTATGGCTACACCTTC
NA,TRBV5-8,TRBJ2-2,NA,CASSFGPYGELFF,TGTGCCAGCAGCTTTGGACCTTACGGGGAGCTGTTTTTT
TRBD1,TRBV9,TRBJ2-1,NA,CASSAQRGQASYNEQFF,TGTGCCAGCAGCGCCCAACGCGGACAGGCCTCCTACAATGAGCAGTTCTTC
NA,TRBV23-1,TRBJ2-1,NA,CASGGVGGFF,TGCGCCAGCGGAGGGGTTGGTGGGTTCTTC
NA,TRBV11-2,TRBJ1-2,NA,CASSWGDIYGYTF,TGTGCCAGCAGCTGGGGGGATATTTATGGCTACACCTTC
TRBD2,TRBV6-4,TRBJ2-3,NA,CASSARAGGFQDTQYF,TGTGCCAGCAGTGCGCGAGCGGGAGGGTTTCAAGATACGCAGTATTTT
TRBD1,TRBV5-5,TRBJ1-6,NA,CASSLLGGTAYNSPLHF,TGTGCCAGCAGCTTGTTAGGGGGCACGGCCTATAATTCACCCCTCCACTTT
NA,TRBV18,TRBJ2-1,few,CASSPEGSSYNEQFF,TGTGCCAGCTCACCAGAGGGAAGCTCCTACAATGAGCAGTTCTTC
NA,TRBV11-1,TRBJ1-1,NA,CASSRRQKNTEAFF,TGTGCCAGCAGCCGCCGACAGAAGAACACTGAAGCTTTCTTT
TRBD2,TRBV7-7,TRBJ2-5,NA,CASSEGLARETQYF,TGTGCTAGCAGCGAGGGACTAGCGAGAGAGACCCAGTACTTC
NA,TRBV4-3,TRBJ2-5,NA,CASSQSVFALETQYF,TGCGCCAGCAGCCAATCGGTTTTCGCGTTGGAGACCCAGTACTTC
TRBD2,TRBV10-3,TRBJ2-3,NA,CAISDSERGAPDTQYF,TGTGCCATCAGTGATAGTGAGCGGGGGGCCCCAGATACGCAGTATTTT
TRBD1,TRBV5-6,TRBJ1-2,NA,CASSLWTGANGYTF,TGTGCCAGCAGCTTGTGGACAGGGGCCAATGGCTACACCTTC
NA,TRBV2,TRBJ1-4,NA,CASREIGQMDREKLFF,TGTGCCAGCAGGGAGATTGGACAGATGGATCGTGAAAAACTGTTTTTT
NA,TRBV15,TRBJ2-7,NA,CATSRDLGYEQYF,TGTGCCACCAGCAGAGATCTGGGCTACGAGCAGTACTTC
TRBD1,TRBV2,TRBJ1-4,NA,CASRGTGVTNEKLFF,TGTGCCAGCAGGGGGACAGGGGTAACTAATGAAAAACTGTTTTTT
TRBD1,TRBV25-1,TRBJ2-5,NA,CASSQGALETQYF,TGTGCCAGCAGTCAGGGGGCTTTAGAGACCCAGTACTTC
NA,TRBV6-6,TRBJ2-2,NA,CASSYYSFGTGELFF,TGTGCCAGCAGTTATTATTCCTTCGGGACCGGGGAGCTGTTTTTT
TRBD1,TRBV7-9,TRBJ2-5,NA,CASSHSDRASVTQYF,TGTGCCAGCAGCCACTCCGACAGGGCGTCGGTGACCCAGTACTTC
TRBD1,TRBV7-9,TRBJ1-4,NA,CASSNPTGGGEKLFF,TGTGCCAGCAGCAACCCGACAGGGGGAGGCGAAAAACTGTTTTTT
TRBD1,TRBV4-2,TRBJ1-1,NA,CASSRPNGQGETEAFF,TGTGCCAGCAGCCGACCGAACGGACAGGGGGAAACTGAAGCTTTCTTT
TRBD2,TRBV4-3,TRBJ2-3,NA,CASSQYAGTSGADTQYF,TGCGCCAGCAGCCAATATGCCGGGACTAGCGGGGCAGATACGCAGTATTTT
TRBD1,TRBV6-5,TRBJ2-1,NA,CASSYANRGFGDEQFF,TGTGCCAGCAGTTACGCGAACAGGGGTTTCGGCGATGAGCAGTTCTTC
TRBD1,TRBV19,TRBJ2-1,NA,CASSGEGVPGGASYNEQFF,TGTGCCAGTAGTGGTGAAGGGGTGCCAGGGGGCGCCTCCTACAATGAGCAGTTCTTC
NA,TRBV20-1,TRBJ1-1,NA,CSASSGFEAFF,TGCAGTGCTTCCTCAGGATTTGAAGCTTTCTTT
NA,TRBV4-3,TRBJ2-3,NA,CASSQDGTGRTDTQYF,TGCGCCAGCAGCCAAGATGGGACGGGGCGCACAGATACGCAGTATTTT
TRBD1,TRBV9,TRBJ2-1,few,CASSPRQGISYNEQFF,TGTGCCAGCAGCCCCAGACAGGGTATCTCCTACAATGAGCAGTTCTTC
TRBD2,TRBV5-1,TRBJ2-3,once,CASSLGSSGGTDTQYF,TGCGCCAGCAGCCTGGGGTCTAGCGGGGGGACAGATACGCAGTATTTT
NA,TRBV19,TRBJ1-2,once,CASSICYTF,TGTGCCAGTAGTATATGCTACACCTTC
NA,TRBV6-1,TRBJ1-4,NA,CASSEGLGTLAGMNEKLFF,TGTGCCAGCAGTGAAGGGTTGGGAACGCTAGCTGGAATGAATGAAAAACTGTTTTTT
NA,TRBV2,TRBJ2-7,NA,CASSVGSYEQYF,TGTGCCAGCAGTGTGGGGTCCTACGAGCAGTACTTC
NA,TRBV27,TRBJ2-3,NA,CASSLRTRGGHTQYF,TGTGCCAGCAGTTTACGGACAAGGGGGGGTCATACGCAGTATTTT
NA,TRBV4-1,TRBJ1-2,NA,CASTRGSGVGNYGYTF,TGCGCCAGCACACGAGGTTCAGGGGTCGGGAACTATGGCTACACCTTC